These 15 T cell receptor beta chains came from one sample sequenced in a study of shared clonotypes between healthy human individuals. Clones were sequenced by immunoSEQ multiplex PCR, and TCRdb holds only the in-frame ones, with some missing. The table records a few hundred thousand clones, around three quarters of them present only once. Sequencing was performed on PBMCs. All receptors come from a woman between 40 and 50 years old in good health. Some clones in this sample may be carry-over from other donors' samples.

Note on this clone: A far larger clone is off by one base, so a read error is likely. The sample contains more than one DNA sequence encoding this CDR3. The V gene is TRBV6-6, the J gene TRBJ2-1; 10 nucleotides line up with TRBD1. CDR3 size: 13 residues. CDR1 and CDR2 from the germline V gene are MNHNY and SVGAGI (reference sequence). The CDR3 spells CASRQGALYEQFF. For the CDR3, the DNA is TGCGCCAGCAGACAGGGGGCTCTCTATGAGCAGTTCTTC.

CDR3 in amino acids: CSVDGLAGYHTGELFF. Written as DNA, the CDR3 is TGCAGCGTTGATGGGCTAGCGGGATACCACACCGGGGAGCTGTTTTTT. The gene calls are TRBV29-1 and TRBJ2-2; 9 nucleotides agree with TRBD2. V lost 3 bases and J lost 3; bases outside the gene matches: 8. This CDR3 comprises 16 residues. CDR1 and CDR2 from the germline V gene are SQVTM and ANQGSEA.

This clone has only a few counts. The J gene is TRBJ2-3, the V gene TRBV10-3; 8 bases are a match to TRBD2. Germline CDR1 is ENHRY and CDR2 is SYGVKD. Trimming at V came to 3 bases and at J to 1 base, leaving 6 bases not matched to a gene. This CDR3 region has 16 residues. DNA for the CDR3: TGTGCCATCAGTGATTCTCGGGGGGGTCGCACAGATACGCAGTATTTT. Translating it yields CAISDSRGGRTDTQYF.

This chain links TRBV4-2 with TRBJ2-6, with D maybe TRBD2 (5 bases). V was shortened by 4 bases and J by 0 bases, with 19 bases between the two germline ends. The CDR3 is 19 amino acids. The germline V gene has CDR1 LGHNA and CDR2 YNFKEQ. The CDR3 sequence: CASSRVNQRGLSGANVLTF. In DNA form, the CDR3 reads TGTGCCAGCAGCCGCGTGAATCAGCGCGGGCTCTCTGGGGCCAACGTCCTGACTTTC.

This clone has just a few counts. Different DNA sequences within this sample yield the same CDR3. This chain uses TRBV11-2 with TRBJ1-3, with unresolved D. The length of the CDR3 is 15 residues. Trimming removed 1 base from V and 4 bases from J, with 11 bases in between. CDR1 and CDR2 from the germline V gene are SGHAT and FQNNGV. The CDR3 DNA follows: TGTGCCAGCAGCTTAGTGGCTGGGTTCGGAAACACCATATATTTT. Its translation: CASSLVAGFGNTIYF.

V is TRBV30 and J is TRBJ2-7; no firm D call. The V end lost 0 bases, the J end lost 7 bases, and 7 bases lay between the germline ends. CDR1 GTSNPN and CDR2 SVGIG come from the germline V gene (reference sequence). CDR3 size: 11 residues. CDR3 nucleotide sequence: TGTGCCTGGAGTGTAGCCTCGGAGCAGTACTTC. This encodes CAWSVASEQYF. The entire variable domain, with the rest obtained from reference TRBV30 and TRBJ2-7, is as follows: SQTIHQWPATLVQPVGSPLSLECTVEGTSNPNLYWYRQAAGRGLQLLFYSVGIGQISSEVPQNLSASRPQDRQFILSSKKLLLSDSGFYLCAWSVASEQYFGPGTRLTVT.

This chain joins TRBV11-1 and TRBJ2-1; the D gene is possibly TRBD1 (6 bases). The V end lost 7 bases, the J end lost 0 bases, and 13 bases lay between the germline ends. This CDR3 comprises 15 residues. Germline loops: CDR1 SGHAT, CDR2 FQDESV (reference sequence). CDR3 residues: CASNHRESSYNEQFF. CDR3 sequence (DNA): TGTGCCAGCAACCACAGGGAAAGCTCCTACAATGAGCAGTTCTTC.

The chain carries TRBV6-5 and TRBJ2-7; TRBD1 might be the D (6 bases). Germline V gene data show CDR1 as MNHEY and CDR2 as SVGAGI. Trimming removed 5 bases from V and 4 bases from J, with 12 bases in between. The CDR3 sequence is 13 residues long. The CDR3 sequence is CASSNGQLYEQYF. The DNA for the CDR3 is TGTGCCAGCAGTAACGGACAGTTATACGAGCAGTACTTC.

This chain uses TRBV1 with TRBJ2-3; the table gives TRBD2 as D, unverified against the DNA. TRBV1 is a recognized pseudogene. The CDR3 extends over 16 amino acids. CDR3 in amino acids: CTSSPPTSGFTDTQYF. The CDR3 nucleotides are TGCACCAGCAGCCCACCGACTAGCGGTTTCACAGATACGCAGTATTTT.

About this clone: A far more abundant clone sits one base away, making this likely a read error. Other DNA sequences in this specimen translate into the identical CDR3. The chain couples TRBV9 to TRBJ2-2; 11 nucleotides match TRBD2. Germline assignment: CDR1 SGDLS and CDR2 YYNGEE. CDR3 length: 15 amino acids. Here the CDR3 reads CASSVGGLAAGELFF. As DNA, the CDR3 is TGCGCCAGCAGCGTAGGGGGACTAGCGGCCGGGGAGCTGTTTTTT.

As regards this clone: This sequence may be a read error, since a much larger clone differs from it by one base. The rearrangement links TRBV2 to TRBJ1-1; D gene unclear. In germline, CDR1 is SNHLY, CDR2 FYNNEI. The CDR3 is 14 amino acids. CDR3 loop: CASSVTTLNTDAFF. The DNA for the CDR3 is TGTGCCAGCAGTGTAACGACACTTAACACTGACGCTTTCTTT.

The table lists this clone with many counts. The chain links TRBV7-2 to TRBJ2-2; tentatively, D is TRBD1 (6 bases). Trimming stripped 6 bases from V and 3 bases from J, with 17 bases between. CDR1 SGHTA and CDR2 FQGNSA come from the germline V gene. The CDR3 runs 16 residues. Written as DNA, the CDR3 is TGTGCCAGCAGGGTAAAAACAGGGCAGGACACCGGGGAGCTGTTTTTT. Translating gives CASRVKTGQDTGELFF.

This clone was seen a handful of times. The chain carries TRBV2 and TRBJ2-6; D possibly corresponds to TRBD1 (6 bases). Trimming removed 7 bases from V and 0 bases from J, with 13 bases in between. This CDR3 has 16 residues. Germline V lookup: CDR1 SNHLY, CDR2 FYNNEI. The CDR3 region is CASKDRQVSGANVLTF. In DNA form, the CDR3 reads TGTGCCAGCAAGGACAGACAAGTCTCTGGGGCCAACGTCCTGACTTTC.

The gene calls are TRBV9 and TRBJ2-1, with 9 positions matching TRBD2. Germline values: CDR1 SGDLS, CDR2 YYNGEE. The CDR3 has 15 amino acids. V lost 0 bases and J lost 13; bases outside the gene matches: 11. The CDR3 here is CASSVVPAGGLEQFF. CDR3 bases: TGTGCCAGCAGCGTAGTACCAGCGGGAGGCCTTGAACAGTTCTTC. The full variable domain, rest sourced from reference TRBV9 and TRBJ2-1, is DSGVTQTPKHLITATGQRVTLRCSPRSGDLSVYWYQQSLDQGLQFLIQYYNGEERAKGNILERFSAQQFPDLHSELNLSSLELGDSALYFCASSVVPAGGLEQFFGPGTRLTVL.

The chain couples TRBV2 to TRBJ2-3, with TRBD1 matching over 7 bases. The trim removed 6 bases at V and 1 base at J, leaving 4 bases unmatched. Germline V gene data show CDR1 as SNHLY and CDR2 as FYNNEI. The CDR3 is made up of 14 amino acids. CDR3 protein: CASRSGTGTDTQYF. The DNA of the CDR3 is TGTGCCAGCAGATCCGGGACAGGCACAGATACGCAGTATTTT. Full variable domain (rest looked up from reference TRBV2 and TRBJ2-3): EPEVTQTPSHQVTQMGQEVILRCVPISNHLYFYWYRQILGQKVEFLVSFYNNEISEKSEIFDDQFSVERPDGSNFTLKIRSTKLEDSAMYFCASRSGTGTDTQYFGPGTRLTVL.